Detailed here is one T cell receptor (beta chain). Its matching antigen is unknown. Germline values: CDR1 MNHEY, CDR2 SVGAGI. This CDR3 is built from 12 residues. The ends were cut back, 10 bases at V and 4 bases at J, with 11 bases in the middle. The sample is drawn from a study of cytomegalovirus exposure and HLA in healthy donors. Study in general: The roughly 120 validation repertoires were reported in a later analysis to have been generated on the same platform as the roughly 720 first-cohort repertoires. Findings and caveats of the study: Clusters of TCRs from the first cohort tended to co-occur in the roughly 120 validation repertoires (as a later analysis found). The study labeled fewer than 200 TCR beta chains cytomegalovirus-associated.

Data came from immunoSEQ multiplex PCR; TCRdb stores just in-frame clones and leaves some out. This sample carries 180,000 or so clones, around nine tenths of them seen once, and the ten largest clones take roughly 1.5%. The donors were part of the approximately 120-subject validation cohort, which stood apart from the roughly 670-subject first cohort. Sequences were obtained from PBMCs. This sequence originates from a woman between 25 and 40 years old in good health and CMV-seronegative. The rearrangement uses TRBV6-5 and TRBJ1-3; D unresolved. CDR3 loop: CATGKGGNTIYF. The CDR3 DNA sequence: TGTGCCACCGGGAAGGGAGGAAACACCATATATTTT.